A single sample is the source of the 7 T cell receptor beta chains below, sequenced in a study of radiotherapy plus CTLA-4 blockade in lung cancer. Repertoires were generated with immunoSEQ multiplex PCR, while TCRdb's copy carries only in-frame clones and drops some. The sample lists approximately 81,000 clones, 78% seen once, with 3% to 5% in the top ten. The sequencing here drew on peripheral blood, taken from a patient treated with radiotherapy plus ipilimumab. The receptors stem from a human donor with non-small cell lung cancer who had a partial response to radiotherapy plus ipilimumab. Some clones in this sample may be carry-over from other donors' samples.

Only a few counts were recorded for this clone. The CDR3 sequence: CASSSADIRGTEAFF. The CDR3 region has the DNA TGTGCCAGCAGTTCCGCCGACATCCGGGGGACTGAAGCTTTCTTT. The chain employs TRBV28 and TRBJ1-1; D is possibly TRBD1 (5 bases). CDR3 length: 15 residues. Deletions cut 4 bases from V and 5 bases from J, with 17 bases between. The germline V gene encodes CDR1 MDHEN and CDR2 SYDVKM.

The gene calls are TRBV6-1 and TRBJ2-7; D might be TRBD2 (5 bases). Trimming took 2 bases from V and 1 from J, leaving 9 bases between them. The CDR3 consists of 14 residues. Germline values: CDR1 MNHNS, CDR2 SASEGT. This CDR3 is CASSENGKSYEQYF. CDR3 DNA: TGTGCCAGCAGTGAAAACGGGAAATCCTACGAGCAGTACTTC.

The rearrangement joins TRBV9 to TRBJ2-2, with 8 bases matching TRBD1. CDR1 SGDLS and CDR2 YYNGEE come from the germline V gene. CDR3 size: 15 residues. J was trimmed by 3 bases and V by 0 bases; bases with no gene match: 1. The CDR3 region is CASSVVDRDTGELFF. In DNA, the CDR3 is TGTGCCAGCAGCGTAGTGGACAGGGACACCGGGGAGCTGTTTTTT.

The chain combines TRBV11-2 with TRBJ2-7; D remains unclear. CDR1 SGHAT and CDR2 FQNNGV come from the germline V gene. V was cut by 1 base and J by 9 bases, with 10 bases left in between. The CDR3 totals 12 residues. CDR3 in DNA: TGTGCCAGCAGCTTAGCGCTCCGGGTGCAGTACTTC. Translating gives CASSLALRVQYF.

The chain has TRBV28 and TRBJ2-1; 8 bases agree with TRBD1. Per germline, CDR1 MDHEN and CDR2 SYDVKM. The V and J ends lost 5 bases and 5 bases, in that order; junction bases with no gene match: 8. The CDR3 consists of 15 residues. The CDR3 DNA sequence: TGTGCCAGCAGTGCTCCGGGACAGGCTAACAATGAGCAGTTCTTC. It specifies CASSAPGQANNEQFF.

This chain connects TRBV5-6 to TRBJ2-3; D gene unclear. V gave up 5 bases and J gave up 0 bases, with 10 bases separating them. The CDR3 has 14 residues. Germline values: CDR1 SGHDT, CDR2 YYEEEE. In DNA form, the CDR3 reads TGTGCCAGCAGTGACTTGAAGAGCACAGATACGCAGTATTTT. It codes for CASSDLKSTDTQYF.

The chain has TRBV7-9 and TRBJ1-1; no clear D. The CDR3 is 13 amino acids. The germline V gene has CDR1 SEHNR and CDR2 FQNEAQ (reference sequence). The V end lost 4 bases, the J end lost 0 bases, and 6 bases lay between the germline ends. CDR3 sequence reads: CASSSTVNTEAFF. The CDR3 nucleotides read TGTGCCAGCAGCTCCACGGTGAACACTGAAGCTTTCTTT.